Listed below are T cell receptor beta chains from one sample, sequenced in a study of spatial heterogeneity in lung cancer. TCRdb reanalysed the 5' RACE reads using MiXCR and keeps one entry per CDR3 protein. The sample lists tens of thousands of distinct CDR3 sequences, more than 9% occurring once. The source material was PBMCs, sampled at follow-up. The receptors derive from a female donor with early-stage non-small cell lung cancer. Each CDR3 is given without its conserved first and last residue. Some rows mark clone size as missing; the rest say once, few, many or name a class of expanded clone.

>TRBJ2-7|TRBV7-2|12|many
ASRRTGESYEQY
>TRBJ1-5|TRBV11-2|11|few
ASSFTGNQPQH
>TRBJ2-7|TRBV6-1|11|.
AAGTSSSYEQY
>TRBJ2-3|TRBV2|17|many
ASTFAGTSGVSGTDTQY
>TRBJ1-6|TRBV7-2|12|many
ASSTTAVNSPLH
>TRBJ2-7|TRBV5-6|10|many
ASSGVSYEQY
>TRBJ1-1|TRBV4-3|11|many
ASSRGQNTEAF
>TRBJ2-3|TRBV2|13|few
ASSDPRGDTDTQY
>TRBJ1-2|TRBV20-1|6|.
SAKGYT
>TRBJ1-3|TRBV12-3/TRBV12-4|11|many
ASSFWGFDTIY
>TRBJ2-3|TRBV28|13|many
VSSLLAGTTDTQY
>TRBJ2-6|TRBV28|15|many
ASSFRGPYSGANVLT
>TRBJ1-6|TRBV4-1|13|many
ASSPYGQGNSPLH
>TRBJ2-7|TRBV20-1|12|few
SARGRRGSYEQY
>TRBJ2-7|TRBV7-2|14|.
ASSPVWGQGSYEQY
>TRBJ2-5|TRBV7-2|11|many
ASSPGTLETQY
>TRBJ1-4|TRBV20-1|12|many
SAEDGRTNEKLF
>TRBJ1-2|TRBV6-1|10|many
ATLGTVSGYT
>TRBJ2-1|TRBV20-1|15|.
SARPSAGGEKYNEQF
>TRBJ1-1|TRBV29-1|10|many
SVEWGGTEAF
>TRBJ2-7|TRBV6-5|14|many
ASSYSSGSKAYEQY